This TCR beta chain originates from a study of somatic mutations in cytotoxic T cells in rheumatoid arthritis (dated by TCRdb to 2015 to 2018). With regard to the full study: Before any treatment started and right after they were diagnosed, patients gave peripheral blood samples (about 30 ml EDTA). Some V beta antibody-stained T-cell populations were flow-sorted on a FACSAria II or Sony SH800 at nearly 100% purity, and sorted V beta1+ cells also underwent TCRB sequencing. Whether expanded CD8+ T-cell clones in untreated, newly diagnosed rheumatoid arthritis carry somatic mutations was the study question, and clonality was characterized with TCRB deep sequencing. TCRB deep sequencing covered about 60 patients with rheumatoid arthritis along with some 22 healthy controls. The median ages of the patient and control groups were essentially identical.

Details on this clone: The target of this receptor is not known. No base qualities exist here, and no much larger clone lies one base off it.

Genomic DNA underwent TCRB CDR3 sequencing using the immunoSEQ assay. Per the original workflow: Only a few patient CD8+ clones larger than 1% matched published virus-specific TCRB sequences when compared against them. Nothing other than productive TCRB rearrangements was included in the analyses. Defining a clone by its unique TCRB CDR3 sequence, the study calculated clonality as a productive clonality index derived from Shannon entropy. The template counts of each clone relative to the total templates per sample were used to calculate repertoire overlap between two samples. V-gene usage from TCRB sequencing and V-gene usage measured by flow cytometry were correlated (Spearman r of about 0.62). Sourced from immuneACCESS, this table was stored by TCRdb with only in-frame sequences that have V and J called. A share of the clones is absent; for the studies checked, an unresolved V gene accounts for under half, and the remainder has no known explanation. The V and J calls and clone size come from that table; D and trimming were worked out from the DNA. This sample is represented by over 7,000 clones; 87% of them were singletons. The top ten constitute roughly a sixth of the sample.

Results the study describes overall, beyond this receptor: Rheumatoid arthritis patients and age-matched healthy controls did not significantly differ in CD8+ T-cell clonality. The slight TRBV07 underrepresentation in patients was not adjusted for multiple comparisons. The antigen targets of the expanded CD8+ clones were unknown, and absence from virus-specific databases did not rule out viral specificity. In patients, CD8+ clonality rose with age (Spearman r ~ 0.49), which was not the case in healthy controls. Several identical CD8+ TCRB sequences were found in both blood and synovial fluid, and in about an eighth of the roughly 60 patients the largest CD8+ clone exceeded 20% of CD8+ cells.

The germline ends are 13 bases apart after V is trimmed by 3 bases and J by 5 bases. Inclusive of the bounding cysteine and phenylalanine, the CDR3 is 14 residues long. The read is trimmed to its CDR3 DNA, 42 bases read in frame from base 1. CDR1 and CDR2, per the germline V gene, are KGHSH and LQKENI. Flow cytometry confirmed the purity of CD4+ and CD8+ cells that had been isolated by positive magnetic bead selection on an AutoMACS. After a first flow cytometry screen using a TCR V beta antibody panel, clonal expansions were characterized through TCRB deep sequencing of sorted CD8+ fractions. Ficoll-Paque PLUS density gradient separation was used to isolate peripheral blood mononuclear cells. DNA from CD4-enriched, CD8-enriched or PBMC samples was extracted using Nucleospin Tissue or Tissue XS kits and then quantified on a Qubit 2.0 fluorometer.

This chain is built from TRBV18 and TRBJ1-1, and TRBD1 may be the D gene, going by 5 matching bases. The sample comprised CD8+ T cells sorted from blood. The receptor was isolated from a man aged 35-49 years with rheumatoid arthritis. The nucleotide sequence reads TGTGCCAGCTCACCGCCGGGACTGGGAACTGAAGCTTTCTTT. The resulting protein is CASSPPGLGTEAFF. Full variable domain (CDR3 extended with the reference TRBV18 and TRBJ1-1 proteins): NAGVMQNPRHLVRRRGQEARLRCSPMKGHSHVYWYRQLPEEGLKFMVYLQKENIIDESGMPKERFSAEFPKEGPSILRIQQVVRGDSAAYFCASSPPGLGTEAFFGQGTRLTVV.